What follows are 15 T cell receptor beta chains derived from one specimen sequenced in a study of blood T cell repertoires in COVID-19. TCRdb's copy holds only in-frame clones and misses some; the assay was immunoSEQ multiplex PCR. The data show a few hundred thousand clones, about 82% seen once. The source material was peripheral blood. The receptors were gathered from an elderly man with acute or convalescent COVID-19.

CDR3 amino acids: CASSMLDKNTEAFF. CDR3 bases: TGTGCCAGCAGTATGTTGGACAAGAACACTGAAGCTTTCTTT. The J gene is TRBJ1-1, the V gene TRBV27; D is possibly TRBD1 (5 bases). V was trimmed by 5 bases and J by 1 base, leaving 11 bases between them. The CDR3 has 14 amino acids. Germline loops: CDR1 MNHEY, CDR2 SMNVEV (reference sequence).

J is TRBJ2-2 and V is TRBV24-1; TRBD2 aligns across 9 bases. Per germline, CDR1 KGHDR and CDR2 SFDVKD. The CDR3 spans 17 residues. The V gene end was trimmed by 3 bases and the J gene end by 4 bases; junction bases not matched to a gene: 8. CDR3: CATSDPFSGGSTGELFF. The DNA for the CDR3 is TGTGCCACCAGTGATCCTTTTAGCGGGGGCTCCACCGGGGAGCTGTTTTTT.

The V call is TRBV3-1 (or the pseudogene TRBV3-2), the J call TRBJ1-2; 7 bases fit TRBD1. V gave up 4 bases and J gave up 1 base; unmatched junction bases: 6. Germline-derived CDR1 and CDR2 are LGHDT and YNNKEL (reference sequence). This CDR3 region has 15 residues. CDR3 in DNA: TGTGCCAGCAGCCCCCGACAGGGAGTTAACTATGGCTACACCTTC. As protein: CASSPRQGVNYGYTF.

The CDR3 sequence is CASSALGGAYGYTF. The CDR3 DNA reads TGTGCCAGCAGCGCGCTGGGGGGTGCCTATGGCTACACCTTC. V is TRBV7-2 and J is TRBJ1-2, with D perhaps TRBD1 (5 bases). The CDR3 is 14 residues long. Deletions cut 5 bases from V and 4 bases from J, with 14 bases between. The germline V gene encodes CDR1 SGHTA and CDR2 FQGNSA. Full variable domain (remainder filled in from reference TRBV7-2 and TRBJ1-2): GAGVSQSPSNKVTEKGKDVELRCDPISGHTALYWYRQSLGQGLEFLIYFQGNSAPDKSGLPSDRFSAERTGGSVSTLTIQRTQQEDSAVYLCASSALGGAYGYTFGSGTRLTVV.

The chain recombines TRBV7-9 with TRBJ2-1; 9 nucleotides match TRBD2. CDR3 size: 17 residues. V lost 0 bases to trimming and J lost 1 base; unmatched junction nucleotides: 4. The V gene's germline CDR1 is SEHNR and CDR2 FQNEAQ (reference sequence). The CDR3 DNA reads TGTGCCAGCAGCTTAGCGGTCCTAGCGGGGTCCTACAATGAGCAGTTCTTC. Translation gives CASSLAVLAGSYNEQFF.

The chain links TRBV19 to TRBJ2-2; 8 bases fit TRBD1. V trimming: 7 bases; J trimming: 1 base; junction bases outside the gene matches: 2. The length of the CDR3 is 14 residues. CDR1 and CDR2 from the germline V gene are LNHDA and SQIVND (reference sequence). The CDR3 DNA reads TGTGCCAGTAAAGGACAGGGGAACACCGGGGAGCTGTTTTTT. It yields the protein CASKGQGNTGELFF.

This rearrangement joins TRBV5-4 to TRBJ2-2; TRBD2 matches at 12 bases. The junction had 5 bases not matched to a gene; V was cut back by 4 bases and J by 4 bases. From germline, CDR1 is SGHNT and CDR2 YYREEE (reference sequence). The CDR3 covers 16 residues. This chain's CDR3 is CASSLTSGGVTGELFF. The CDR3 DNA is TGTGCCAGCAGCCTGACTAGCGGGGGCGTCACCGGGGAGCTGTTTTTT.

This chain joins TRBV4-2 and TRBJ1-2; 7 bases map to TRBD1. Germline V gives CDR1 LGHNA, CDR2 YNFKEQ. Trimming removed 0 bases from V and 8 bases from J; junction bases left unmatched: 6. The CDR3 consists of 14 residues. CDR3 nucleotide sequence: TGTGCCAGCAGCCAAGAGGGTAGGGGGCGAGGCTACACCTTC. Its translation is CASSQEGRGRGYTF.

V usage is TRBV2 and J usage is TRBJ1-2; a possible D gene is TRBD1 (5 bases). The CDR3 sequence is 12 residues long. Germline loops: CDR1 SNHLY, CDR2 FYNNEI. The ends were cut back, 8 bases at V and 1 base at J, with 8 bases in the middle. CDR3 sequence: CASGGSNYGYTF. The CDR3 coding sequence is TGTGCCAGCGGGGGGAGTAACTATGGCTACACCTTC. Full variable domain (rest looked up from reference TRBV2 and TRBJ1-2): EPEVTQTPSHQVTQMGQEVILRCVPISNHLYFYWYRQILGQKVEFLVSFYNNEISEKSEIFDDQFSVERPDGSNFTLKIRSTKLEDSAMYFCASGGSNYGYTFGSGTRLTVV.

This clone was counted between two and nine times. This rearrangement joins TRBV27 to TRBJ1-3; the D gene is possibly TRBD1 (5 bases). The CDR3 spans 16 residues. From germline, CDR1 is MNHEY and CDR2 SMNVEV (reference sequence). V was clipped by 6 bases and J by 0 bases, with 15 bases between them. CDR3 sequence reads: CASRETAYYSGNTIYF. In DNA, the CDR3 is TGTGCCAGCAGAGAGACAGCTTATTACTCTGGAAACACCATATATTTT.

This clone came up once. Germline is not matched at one junction end, which may reflect a read error. V is TRBV4-1 and J is TRBJ2-5; D is perhaps TRBD1 (6 bases). This CDR3 comprises 15 residues. Germline CDR1 and CDR2: MGHRA and YSYEKL. CDR3 bases: TGCGCCAGCAGCCAAGAACGATCGGGACAAGGGACCCAGTACTTC. Its translation: CASSQERSGQGTQYF.

This sequence joins TRBV4-1 and TRBJ2-2, with 7 bases identical to TRBD2. Unmatched junction bases numbered 7, after V lost 3 bases and J lost 0 bases. CDR3 length: 17 amino acids. Germline assignment: CDR1 MGHRA and CDR2 YSYEKL. The CDR3 DNA sequence: TGCGCCAGCAGCCATCCCGGGAGGACACCGAACACCGGGGAGCTGTTTTTT. Translating it yields CASSHPGRTPNTGELFF.

The gene calls are TRBV24-1 and TRBJ1-3, with D possibly TRBD1 on 6 matching bases. The CDR3 runs to 14 residues. Germline loops: CDR1 KGHDR, CDR2 SFDVKD. Trimming took 3 bases from V and 4 from J, leaving 9 bases between them. The CDR3 loop is CATSDGRGGNTIYF. The CDR3 DNA is TGTGCCACCAGTGATGGCAGGGGAGGAAACACCATATATTTT.

The chain combines TRBV6-5 with TRBJ1-1; 9 nucleotides agree with TRBD1. Germline V gene data show CDR1 as MNHEY and CDR2 as SVGAGI. The CDR3 has 15 residues. V shed 7 bases, J shed 0 bases, and the junction held 6 bases outside the gene matches. CDR3 amino acids: CASTEQGAVNTEAFF. CDR3 in DNA: TGTGCCAGCACCGAACAGGGGGCAGTGAACACTGAAGCTTTCTTT.

The genes are TRBV19 and TRBJ1-3, with D unclear. V lost 5 bases, J lost 0 bases, and 17 bases lay in between. Germline V gene sequence: CDR1 LNHDA, CDR2 SQIVND (reference sequence). The length of the CDR3 is 17 residues. The CDR3 DNA reads TGTGCCAGTAGTCTTCGGAGAGGACTGAGCTCTGGAAACACCATATATTTT. Encoded protein: CASSLRRGLSSGNTIYF.